This TCR beta chain was recorded in a study of CD8+ T cells in alopecia areata. Study summary: At a dose of 5 to 10 mg twice daily, oral tofacitinib was given to treated patients.

Findings and limits, study-wide: Under tofacitinib, fewer expanded CD8+ clones appeared among the top 100 scalp clones. Throughout tofacitinib, many expanded lesional clones continued to persist in scalp and blood. It was lesional scalp, especially alopecia totalis/universalis, that showed higher clonality than normal scalp.

RNA was isolated and reverse transcribed to cDNA, the sequencing template. TCRdb's copy holds only in-frame clones and misses some; the assay was immunoSEQ multiplex PCR. The repertoire holds some 130,000 clones, with about 51% as singletons. Treatment given: oral pan-JAK inhibitor, 5-10 mg twice daily. Concerning this clone itself: Its matching antigen is unknown.

Germline values: CDR1 MGHRA, CDR2 YSYEKL. With 0 bases removed from V and 0 bases from J, the gap between germline ends came to 6 bases. The CDR3 extends over 14 amino acids. This receptor was obtained from a human donor with alopecia areata. The source material was CD8+ T cells sorted from blood, sampled at week 4, from a patient treated with tofacitinib. This chain joins TRBV4-1 and TRBJ2-7; no definite D call. The CDR3 spells CASSQEDVSYEQYF. The DNA for the CDR3 is TGCGCCAGCAGCCAAGAGGACGTCTCCTACGAGCAGTACTTC.